A selection of T cell receptor beta chains follows, all from one sample in a study of graft-versus-host responses after intestinal transplantation. Generated by immunoSEQ multiplex PCR, the TCRdb table keeps only in-frame clones and is missing some. This sample carries about 24,000 clones, approximately 85% of them seen once, and the ten largest clones take roughly 0.99%. The material sequenced was PBMCs, taken around 14 months after intestinal transplant. The source is a human patient who received an intestinal transplant, so some T cells may come from the graft donor. The CDR3 runs from the conserved cysteine through the conserved F or W. Fields, in order: CDR3 protein, CDR3 DNA, J gene, V gene, D gene, clone size. D genes are given only for firm matches. Not every row has a clone size; where given, it reads once, few, many or a size class.

CASSIRADRVWTGELFF	TGTGCCAGTAGTATAAGGGCGGACAGGGTTTGGACCGGGGAGCTGTTTTTT	TRBJ2-2	TRBV19	TRBD1	once
CASSPPTSGNEQYF	TGTGCCAGCAGTCCGCCGACTAGCGGGAACGAGCAGTACTTC	TRBJ2-7	TRBV6-5	TRBD2	few
CAWSDPGGNGANVLTF	TGTGCCTGGAGTGATCCAGGGGGCAATGGGGCCAACGTCCTGACTTTC	TRBJ2-6	TRBV30	TRBD1	NA
CASSLRLEDEQFF	TGTGCCAGCAGTCTTAGGTTGGAGGATGAGCAGTTCTTC	TRBJ2-1	TRBV7-6	NA	NA
CASTLAGISTDTQYF	TGTGCCAGCACCCTAGCGGGGATTAGCACAGATACGCAGTATTTT	TRBJ2-3	TRBV7-2	TRBD2	NA
CASRVLGSYNEQFF	TGTGCCAGCCGCGTATTGGGCTCCTACAATGAGCAGTTCTTC	TRBJ2-1	TRBV19	NA	NA
CSVSNLVRDTQYF	TGCAGCGTTTCAAACCTAGTGCGAGATACGCAGTATTTT	TRBJ2-3	TRBV29-1	NA	NA
CASSGGQGNLEQFF	TGCGCCAGCAGCGGGGGACAGGGCAATCTAGAGCAGTTCTTC	TRBJ2-1	TRBV5-1	TRBD1	NA
CASSLGPKTYEQYF	TGTGCCAGCAGTTTGGGTCCGAAGACCTACGAGCAGTACTTC	TRBJ2-7	TRBV27	NA	NA
CASRGNINEQYF	TGTGCCAGCAGGGGTAACATAAACGAGCAGTACTTC	TRBJ2-7	TRBV2	NA	NA
CASSIYPPRGQPYLYNEQFF	TGTGCCAGTAGTATTTACCCCCCCCGTGGACAGCCCTACCTCTACAATGAGCAGTTCTTC	TRBJ2-1	TRBV19	NA	NA
CASGPGTGKPAIAKNIQYF	TGTGCTAGTGGTCCCGGGACAGGGAAACCCGCAATAGCCAAAAACATTCAGTACTTC	TRBJ2-4	TRBV12-5	TRBD1	NA
CASEGHTDTQYF	TGTGCCAGCGAGGGACACACAGATACGCAGTATTTT	TRBJ2-3	TRBV2	NA	NA
CASSHPGLGNEQFF	TGTGCCAGCAGCCATCCCGGATTAGGCAATGAGCAGTTCTTC	TRBJ2-1	TRBV4-2	NA	NA
CASSRVSNQPQHF	TGTGCCAGCAGTAGGGTTAGCAATCAGCCCCAGCATTTT	TRBJ1-5	TRBV9	NA	NA
CASSQDSGGYEQFF	TGTGCCAGCAGTCAGGACTCTGGAGGGTATGAGCAGTTCTTC	TRBJ2-1	TRBV6-4	NA	once
CASSFLGNEQFF	TGTGCCAGCAGCTTTCTCGGGAATGAGCAGTTCTTC	TRBJ2-1	TRBV7-6	NA	NA
CASSVGLAGGPQNEQFF	TGTGCCAGCAGCGTAGGACTAGCGGGAGGGCCGCAGAATGAGCAGTTCTTC	TRBJ2-1	TRBV9	TRBD2	NA
CASSPQVGRNQPQHF	TGTGCCAGTAGTCCTCAGGTAGGGAGAAATCAGCCCCAGCATTTT	TRBJ1-5	TRBV19	NA	NA
CATPGRSTGELFF	TGTGCCACCCCGGGACGTTCCACCGGGGAGCTGTTTTTT	TRBJ2-2	TRBV2	NA	NA
CASSPGGESSYEQYF	TGTGCCAGCAGTCCCGGGGGAGAGAGCTCCTACGAGCAGTACTTC	TRBJ2-7	TRBV9	NA	NA
CAWSYGSGGAVAFF	TGTGCCTGGAGTTACGGATCAGGGGGCGCGGTGGCTTTCTTT	TRBJ1-1	TRBV30	TRBD1	NA
CASSVRLWVAGEGDTQYF	TGTGCCAGCAGCGTACGTCTATGGGTAGCGGGAGAAGGCGATACGCAGTATTTT	TRBJ2-3	TRBV9	TRBD2	NA
CASSPKGGGEMGNIQYF	TGTGCCAGCAGTCCCAAAGGGGGAGGGGAGATGGGGAACATTCAGTACTTC	TRBJ2-4	TRBV27	NA	NA
CAWDRVFGTEAFF	TGTGCCTGGGACAGGGTTTTTGGCACTGAAGCTTTCTTT	TRBJ1-1	TRBV30	TRBD1	once
CASSRGKGGTSSYEQYF	TGCGCCAGCAGCCGGGGGAAGGGGGGAACAAGCTCCTACGAGCAGTACTTC	TRBJ2-7	TRBV10-1	NA	NA
CASSSGQGSEAFF	TGTGCCAGCAGCTCGGGACAGGGATCGGAAGCTTTCTTT	TRBJ1-1	TRBV11-2	TRBD1	NA
CASSLVDWNEQYF	TGTGCCAGCAGCTTAGTAGACTGGAACGAGCAGTACTTC	TRBJ2-7	TRBV7-6	NA	once
CASSPQATNTGELFF	TGTGCCAGCTCACCACAGGCAACGAACACCGGGGAGCTGTTTTTT	TRBJ2-2	TRBV18	NA	NA
CASNGRPYEQYF	TGTGCCAGTAACGGAAGGCCCTACGAGCAGTACTTC	TRBJ2-7	TRBV28	NA	NA
CASSPAGWSTDTQYF	TGTGCCAGTAGTCCGGCAGGGTGGTCCACAGATACGCAGTATTTT	TRBJ2-3	TRBV19	NA	NA
CASSVSLRGSYNEQFF	TGTGCCAGCAGTGTGTCGCTAAGGGGCTCCTACAATGAGCAGTTCTTC	TRBJ2-1	TRBV27	NA	NA
CASSYEGAPITGELFF	TGTGCCAGCAGTTACGAGGGGGCGCCGATCACCGGGGAGCTGTTTTTT	TRBJ2-2	TRBV6-5	TRBD1	few
CASRQGTTNEKLFF	TGTGCCAGCAGACAGGGCACAACTAATGAAAAACTGTTTTTT	TRBJ1-4	TRBV19	TRBD1	NA
CASSLQGAKNTGELFF	TGCGCCAGCAGCTTGCAAGGGGCCAAAAACACCGGGGAGCTGTTTTTT	TRBJ2-2	TRBV5-1	NA	NA
CASSLTQSYEQYF	TGTGCCAGCAGTTTAACACAGTCCTACGAGCAGTACTTC	TRBJ2-7	TRBV27	NA	NA
CASSKGLADEQYF	TGTGCCAGCAGCAAAGGCCTAGCGGACGAGCAGTACTTC	TRBJ2-7	TRBV21-1	NA	NA
CASRGGGIYYEQYF	TGTGCCAGCAGAGGAGGCGGAATTTACTACGAGCAGTACTTC	TRBJ2-7	TRBV28	NA	NA
CASGEDRVNEQFF	TGTGCCAGCGGGGAGGACAGAGTCAATGAGCAGTTCTTC	TRBJ2-1	TRBV2	NA	NA
CASIPGDGAGQYF	TGTGCCAGCATCCCGGGGGACGGGGCGGGGCAGTACTTC	TRBJ2-7	TRBV6-5	NA	NA
CASSSLADTEAFF	TGTGCCAGCAGTTCCCTCGCGGACACTGAAGCTTTCTTT	TRBJ1-1	TRBV27	NA	NA